This T cell receptor (beta chain) came from a study of type 1 regulatory T cells. On the study more broadly: An in vitro protocol generated T-allo10, a Tr1-enriched, alloantigen-specific CD4 T cell product. Points from the study as a whole: Type 1 regulatory T cells had a more restricted TCR repertoire than non-type 1 regulatory T cells.

V lost 3 bases, J lost 5 bases, and 19 bases lay in between. CDR3 size: 16 residues. CDR1 is LGHNA, CDR2 YNFKEQ, per germline. As concerns this clonotype: Its target is not known.

TCRdb reanalysed the reads using MiXCR and keeps one entry per CDR3 protein. The table has 55,000 to 65,000 distinct CDR3 sequences, 60% to 65% seen once. Sequences were obtained from cultured non-Tr1 T cells, either the whole culture or a sorted T cell fraction (not recorded which). This receptor was identified in a human donor in good health. The chain carries TRBV4-2 and TRBJ1-1, with D possibly being TRBD1 (5 bases). The CDR3 region has the DNA TGTGCCAGCAGCCATACACCCCACGGAGGGGCGACTGAAGCTTTCTTT. This sequence encodes CASSHTPHGGATEAFF.